These T cell receptor beta chains were read from a single sample in a study of tumor and adjacent non-tumor tissue in lung cancer. TCRdb reprocessed the multiplex PCR reads with MiXCR, giving one entry per CDR3 protein. The sample records about 75,000 distinct CDR3 sequences, around 70% being singletons. The sequenced material came from distant non-tumor lung tissue. The receptors were gathered from a woman between 45 and 65 years old with non-small cell lung cancer. Both conserved end residues are part of each CDR3. The size field is filled for only some rows; it gives once, few, many or a size class.

clone size,J gene,V gene,CDR3 protein
.,TRBJ2-7,TRBV11-2,CASSRTSSRSYEQYF
.,TRBJ2-7,TRBV20-1,CSAMSSYEQYF
.,TRBJ2-1,TRBV29-1,CSMQGTETYNEQFF
.,TRBJ2-7,TRBV12-3/TRBV12-4,CASRLTAGLHGNGYEQNF
.,TRBJ1-5,TRBV5-5,CAISLVRGSQPQHF
once,TRBJ1-6,TRBV6-5,CANRGTGDSPLHF
.,TRBJ1-5,TRBV12-3/TRBV12-4,CASSLWENQPQHF
many,TRBJ1-4,TRBV12-3/TRBV12-4,CASSYQATNEKLFF
.,TRBJ2-5,TRBV20-1,CSANRGTGNVWHAETQYF
once,TRBJ2-7,TRBV29-1,CSVVRGNSYDQYF
.,TRBJ2-1,TRBV5-1,CANSPSGRINEQFF
.,TRBJ2-7,TRBV29-1,CSVSSWGRGEKGHEQYF
.,TRBJ2-1,TRBV5-5,CASSSPRIAGDHEQFF
many,TRBJ2-1,TRBV20-1,CSAPVVGDYNEQFF
once,TRBJ2-1,TRBV10-3,CTISESGEDNEQFF
medium-sized,TRBJ2-7,TRBV20-1,CSASTSANTNEQYF
.,TRBJ1-2,TRBV19,CASITSGGEYYSYTF
.,TRBJ1-6,TRBV7-8,CASSKGQAYRNSPLHF
.,TRBJ2-2,TRBV7-8,CASNLDGSNTGVLFF
.,TRBJ1-5,TRBV6-2/TRBV6-3,CVSRLGGANQPQHF
many,TRBJ2-5,TRBV12-3/TRBV12-4,CASSLVGLAGLQETQYF
.,TRBJ2-3,TRBV11-1,CASSFSVGSTAVQYF
.,TRBJ2-3,TRBV11-2,CASNLSTGDTDTQYF
.,TRBJ2-5,TRBV9,CASSATGGTETQYF
.,TRBJ2-1,TRBV5-1,CTSSSNLGIGNEQFF
.,TRBJ2-7,TRBV11-2,CASSLDVGSRGYF
many,TRBJ1-3,TRBV6-5,CASSPPSGGTFSGNTIYF
.,TRBJ2-5,TRBV7-9,CASSLASSGIETQYF
.,TRBJ2-7,TRBV20-1,CSAELAGGTYVQYF
many,TRBJ2-1,TRBV20-1,CSGLGLAGERWNEQFF
.,TRBJ2-7,TRBV6-2/TRBV6-3,CASSDRSLAYEQYF
many,TRBJ2-1,TRBV4-1,CASSQPWGLADYNEQFF
.,TRBJ1-2,TRBV6-5,CASSPGGTCGYTF
.,TRBJ2-1,TRBV11-2,CDSSSRAARGIDKQFF
few,TRBJ1-4,TRBV10-3,CAISESIGVNEKLFF
.,TRBJ1-3,TRBV29-1,CSVWTDSGNTVYF
once,TRBJ1-2,TRBV29-1,CCVEDQVRYGYTF
.,TRBJ2-1,TRBV28,CASSPPLVAGSSWNEQFF
few,TRBJ2-7,TRBV6-5,CASTAPFTGQGYEQYF
once,TRBJ2-1,TRBV4-1,CTSRGLGGPNEQFF
.,TRBJ2-5,TRBV11-2,CANSLARETQYF
few,TRBJ1-4,TRBV5-6,CASSSLDSATNEKLFF
many,TRBJ2-5,TRBV12-3/TRBV12-4,CASSLGRGPETQYF
.,TRBJ2-3,TRBV29-1,CSVEGGIGDTQYF
.,TRBJ1-6,TRBV5-1,CASGLPGQINSPLHF
few,TRBJ2-7,TRBV6-1,CVSSEDAPYEQYF
.,TRBJ2-5,TRBV11-2,CASSLKHWETQYF